This is a list of T cell receptor beta chains from one sample in a study of CD8 T cells in Susac syndrome. In TCRdb, the immunoSEQ multiplex PCR reads were re-called with MiXCR into one record per CDR3 protein. In the table there are tens of thousands of distinct CDR3 sequences, about 93% of which are singletons. The sample taken for sequencing was CD8+ T cells from PBMCs. The receptors stem from a human donor with Susac syndrome. CDR3s include the opening cysteine and the closing phenylalanine or tryptophan. Clone size appears in some rows only: once, few, many, or a class for an expanded clone.

abundance: -; v_gene: TRBV30; CDR3aa: CAWSGQGNTIYF
abundance: -; v_gene: TRBV18; CDR3aa: CASSVQGNQPQHF
abundance: -; v_gene: TRBV3-1; CDR3aa: CASSHSNTEAFF
abundance: -; v_gene: TRBV27; CDR3aa: CASSPGPGRTKNIQYF
abundance: -; v_gene: TRBV4-3; CDR3aa: CASSQEIGQGYGYTF
abundance: -; v_gene: TRBV7-2; CDR3aa: CASSLAMGKSTEAFF
abundance: -; v_gene: TRBV4-2; CDR3aa: CASSQELPSNQPQHF
abundance: -; v_gene: TRBV6-2/TRBV6-3; CDR3aa: CASSYSPREIRDNEQFF
abundance: -; v_gene: TRBV20-1; CDR3aa: CSASTGTGDEKLFF
abundance: -; v_gene: TRBV20-1; CDR3aa: CSASDRYRRDEQFF
abundance: -; v_gene: TRBV6-1; CDR3aa: CASRIGLAGLWVETQYF
abundance: -; v_gene: TRBV11-2; CDR3aa: CASSPIAGGKYEQYF
abundance: once; v_gene: TRBV10-3; CDR3aa: CASGVLGLVDEQYF
abundance: few; v_gene: TRBV11-2; CDR3aa: CASSLQGGRYEQYF
abundance: -; v_gene: TRBV20-1; CDR3aa: CSARAAGAYNEQFF
abundance: -; v_gene: TRBV27; CDR3aa: CASRGEQFSPLHF
abundance: -; v_gene: TRBV28; CDR3aa: CASSLGREPEQYF
abundance: -; v_gene: TRBV4-1; CDR3aa: CASSQGRGQGRTNYGYTF
abundance: -; v_gene: TRBV9; CDR3aa: CASSVGGALYEQYF
abundance: -; v_gene: TRBV20-1; CDR3aa: CSASTGNYGYTF
abundance: -; v_gene: TRBV5-6; CDR3aa: CASSLPGLAGVSYNEQFF
abundance: -; v_gene: TRBV4-2; CDR3aa: CASSQGPSTSPLAAYEQYF
abundance: -; v_gene: TRBV20-1; CDR3aa: CSARNETGWNQPQHF
abundance: -; v_gene: TRBV18; CDR3aa: CASSPPAIMNEQFF
abundance: once; v_gene: TRBV16; CDR3aa: CASSQSGQNYGYTF
abundance: -; v_gene: TRBV10-3; CDR3aa: CAIMQGQYGYTF
abundance: -; v_gene: TRBV20-1; CDR3aa: CSARDRRGWTEAFF
abundance: -; v_gene: TRBV7-9; CDR3aa: CASSLWSGGGMNEQYF
abundance: -; v_gene: TRBV7-2; CDR3aa: CASSSRLAGGSDTQYF
abundance: -; v_gene: TRBV19; CDR3aa: CASSISTASGYTF
abundance: -; v_gene: TRBV13; CDR3aa: CASSPGTGGIKNIQYF
abundance: -; v_gene: TRBV2; CDR3aa: CASSVDVMVDQPQHF
abundance: -; v_gene: TRBV7-8; CDR3aa: CASSFLRQANTGELFF
abundance: -; v_gene: TRBV27; CDR3aa: CASKVGRGTEAFF
abundance: -; v_gene: TRBV6-1; CDR3aa: CASKTGGAGQPQHF
abundance: -; v_gene: TRBV5-1; CDR3aa: CASSYSGTSGGASNYEQYF
abundance: -; v_gene: TRBV21-1; CDR3aa: CASSKARRRQGAPAPPTDTQYF
abundance: -; v_gene: TRBV19; CDR3aa: CASTPTGRRSYNEQFF
abundance: -; v_gene: TRBV5-1; CDR3aa: CASSPSDRVGEKLFF
abundance: -; v_gene: TRBV6-5; CDR3aa: CASSTQGKTEAFF
abundance: -; v_gene: TRBV6-1; CDR3aa: CASFLAAQYNEQFF
abundance: -; v_gene: TRBV7-2; CDR3aa: CASSTHPGWNEQYF
abundance: -; v_gene: TRBV20-1; CDR3aa: CSARVWTSAYNEQFF
abundance: -; v_gene: TRBV7-9; CDR3aa: CASGGNTIYF
abundance: -; v_gene: TRBV6-1; CDR3aa: CASSPVGSGDTGELFF
abundance: -; v_gene: TRBV6-1; CDR3aa: CASSEGQGAPVGWPQHF
abundance: -; v_gene: TRBV3-1; CDR3aa: CASSQSLAGAPSYEQYF
abundance: -; v_gene: TRBV9; CDR3aa: CASSVHPQETQYF